Listed below are T cell receptor beta chains from one sample, sequenced in a study of cytomegalovirus exposure and HLA in healthy donors. Clones were sequenced by immunoSEQ multiplex PCR, and TCRdb holds only the in-frame ones, with some missing. The data show tens of thousands of clones, approximately 92% seen once. Sequencing was done on a sample of PBMCs. These receptor sequences come from a young woman in good health and CMV-seronegative. Both conserved end residues are trimmed from each CDR3. The order of the fields is V gene, J gene, CDR3 protein.

v_call: TRBV9; j_call: TRBJ1-2; cdr3_aa: ASSVGGGNYGYT
v_call: TRBV27; j_call: TRBJ2-7; cdr3_aa: ASRPSGGREQY
v_call: TRBV5-1; j_call: TRBJ1-1; cdr3_aa: ASSHRENTEAF
v_call: TRBV29-1; j_call: TRBJ1-2; cdr3_aa: SVEFGRAYGYT
v_call: TRBV9; j_call: TRBJ2-1; cdr3_aa: ASSGSDYLSTNEQF
v_call: TRBV11-2; j_call: TRBJ1-2; cdr3_aa: ASSSLTGTGHEGYT
v_call: TRBV11-2; j_call: TRBJ2-3; cdr3_aa: ASSVDRADTQY
v_call: TRBV5-1; j_call: TRBJ2-1; cdr3_aa: ASSGLAGGHGEQF
v_call: TRBV7-9; j_call: TRBJ1-1; cdr3_aa: ASSLGTGGISEAF
v_call: TRBV5-1; j_call: TRBJ1-5; cdr3_aa: ASSLTGESNQPQH
v_call: TRBV6-5; j_call: TRBJ1-6; cdr3_aa: ASSYSYAGDNSPLH
v_call: TRBV7-4; j_call: TRBJ1-1; cdr3_aa: ASSLRGTGTEAF
v_call: TRBV7-3; j_call: TRBJ2-5; cdr3_aa: ASSYDRMETQY
v_call: TRBV9; j_call: TRBJ1-5; cdr3_aa: ASSPEDSFNQPQH
v_call: TRBV18; j_call: TRBJ1-5; cdr3_aa: ASSPRDSSNQPQH
v_call: TRBV11-2; j_call: TRBJ2-4; cdr3_aa: ASSSYRGKLAKNIQY
v_call: TRBV9; j_call: TRBJ2-3; cdr3_aa: ASSVSVKDTQY
v_call: TRBV5-6; j_call: TRBJ1-2; cdr3_aa: ASSFGTGIANYGYT
v_call: TRBV30; j_call: TRBJ2-5; cdr3_aa: ALGGDLQETQY
v_call: TRBV29-1; j_call: TRBJ1-1; cdr3_aa: SVEESGHEAF
v_call: TRBV13; j_call: TRBJ1-4; cdr3_aa: ASSARDINEKLF
v_call: TRBV7-8; j_call: TRBJ2-4; cdr3_aa: ASSGRDSPFQY
v_call: TRBV4-1; j_call: TRBJ2-7; cdr3_aa: ASSQGGGEQY
v_call: TRBV6-1; j_call: TRBJ2-1; cdr3_aa: ASIGTESYNEQF
v_call: TRBV5-1; j_call: TRBJ1-1; cdr3_aa: ASRDGNTNTEAF
v_call: TRBV5-1; j_call: TRBJ1-2; cdr3_aa: ASSLVTGFDGYT
v_call: TRBV10-3; j_call: TRBJ1-2; cdr3_aa: AISASTGSYGYT
v_call: TRBV6-6; j_call: TRBJ1-4; cdr3_aa: ASRHRGLANEKLF
v_call: TRBV6-6; j_call: TRBJ2-7; cdr3_aa: ASRHLGLAGWY
v_call: TRBV7-2; j_call: TRBJ1-4; cdr3_aa: ASSLGGGKEKLF
v_call: TRBV7-3; j_call: TRBJ2-5; cdr3_aa: ASSLTPRTTQY
v_call: TRBV6-6; j_call: TRBJ1-2; cdr3_aa: ASSYFGTGGDYGYT
v_call: TRBV27; j_call: TRBJ1-2; cdr3_aa: ASSFQGAYGYT
v_call: TRBV18; j_call: TRBJ1-6; cdr3_aa: ASSPSGSVPSPLH
v_call: TRBV19; j_call: TRBJ1-3; cdr3_aa: ASSPETGTHGNTIY
v_call: TRBV9; j_call: TRBJ1-2; cdr3_aa: ASSVERQTLGGYT
v_call: TRBV11-2; j_call: TRBJ2-7; cdr3_aa: ASSLNGGRQY
v_call: TRBV18; j_call: TRBJ2-1; cdr3_aa: ASSPPSGRGNEQF
v_call: TRBV18; j_call: TRBJ2-7; cdr3_aa: ASSPASQYEQY
v_call: TRBV2; j_call: TRBJ1-3; cdr3_aa: ASSEMLGAGNTIY
v_call: TRBV10-3; j_call: TRBJ2-7; cdr3_aa: AISESKAGWPYEQY
v_call: TRBV7-3; j_call: TRBJ2-1; cdr3_aa: ASSDSYNEQF
v_call: TRBV19; j_call: TRBJ1-2; cdr3_aa: ASSISPQPGYGYT
v_call: TRBV5-8; j_call: TRBJ1-1; cdr3_aa: ASSRPGTGTRAF
v_call: TRBV4-2; j_call: TRBJ2-1; cdr3_aa: ASSQSTRNEQF
v_call: TRBV27; j_call: TRBJ1-1; cdr3_aa: ASRPQGGTEAF